The rows below give T cell receptor beta chains drawn from one sample of a study of vaccination and CD4 T cells after COVID-19. TCRdb re-derived calls from the PCR reads in MiXCR, one entry per CDR3 protein. The sample lists approximately 36,000 distinct CDR3 sequences; more than 30% were seen once. The sample was CD4+ T cells from blood, taken about 7 months after SARS-CoV-2 vaccination. The receptors were sampled from a human donor who had recovered from COVID-19. The CDR3 runs from the conserved cysteine through the conserved F or W. D genes are given only for firm matches. Size is stated for part of the rows, as once, few or many counts, or as a class when the clone is expanded.

>.|TRBV7-3|.|TRBJ2-1|14
CASSRDSSGNEQFF
>many|TRBV23-1|.|TRBJ2-5|12
CASSQEGKTQYF
>.|TRBV6-2/TRBV6-3|.|TRBJ2-7|14
CASSYSILSYEQYF
>.|TRBV15|.|TRBJ2-4|12
CATSTVKNIQYF
>few|TRBV18|.|TRBJ2-3|13
CASSPPGTDTQYF
>.|TRBV20-1|TRBD2|TRBJ2-1|17
CSARDLTSGTLNNEQFF
>few|TRBV6-1|TRBD1|TRBJ2-7|15
CASSVNRDSRHEQYF
>medium-sized|TRBV20-1|TRBD2|TRBJ2-7|14
CSARGLASRYEQYF
>.|TRBV20-1|TRBD2|TRBJ2-4|14
CSARDRAGANIQYF
>.|TRBV11-3|TRBD1|TRBJ2-2|18
CASSPDRGQAMGTGELFF
>.|TRBV20-1|.|TRBJ2-5|14
CSAATVRVEETQYF
>.|TRBV18|.|TRBJ2-1|13
CASSQGWNNEQFF
>.|TRBV10-3|TRBD2|TRBJ2-7|13
CAIAREGAYEQYF
>.|TRBV28|.|TRBJ2-3|16
CASSPPWHLSTDTQYF
>few|TRBV28|.|TRBJ2-7|11
CASTDLYEQYF
>once|TRBV6-5|.|TRBJ2-1|14
CASSYSGRTNEQFF
>.|TRBV12-3/TRBV12-4|.|TRBJ2-5|13
CASSFGIGETQYF
>.|TRBV4-1|.|TRBJ2-7|14
CASSQVTATYEQYF
>few|TRBV15|.|TRBJ2-1|14
CATSRDRRINEQFF
>few|TRBV6-2/TRBV6-3|TRBD1|TRBJ2-5|14
CAGGQGSSVETQYF